These T cell receptor beta chains were read from a single sample in a study of cytomegalovirus exposure and HLA in healthy donors. Data came from immunoSEQ multiplex PCR; TCRdb stores just in-frame clones and leaves some out. Its table lists 85,000 to 110,000 clones. Sample: PBMCs. These receptors all come from a man between 40 and 49 years old in good health and CMV-seronegative. CDR3s include the opening cysteine and the closing phenylalanine or tryptophan. Each record gives: D gene, V gene, J gene, clone size, CDR3 protein, CDR3 DNA. A D gene is named only where the DNA matches it firmly. Size is stated for part of the rows, as once, few or many counts, or as a class when the clone is expanded.

TRBD1	TRBV10-3	TRBJ1-1	.	CAGRGQGGTEAFF	TGTGCCGGACGAGGACAGGGAGGCACTGAAGCTTTCTTT
TRBD1	TRBV6-1	TRBJ2-7	.	CASSADRAYEQYF	TGTGCCAGCAGTGCAGACAGGGCCTACGAGCAGTACTTC
TRBD1	TRBV7-2	TRBJ1-1	.	CASTTYRGLATEAFF	TGTGCCAGCACGACTTACAGGGGGCTTGCCACTGAAGCTTTCTTT
.	TRBV13	TRBJ2-2	.	CASIRTGLTGELFF	TGTGCCAGCATCAGGACTGGACTCACCGGGGAGCTGTTTTTT
.	TRBV10-3	TRBJ2-6	.	CATKSGSGANVLTF	TGTGCCACCAAGTCAGGGTCTGGGGCCAACGTCCTGACTTTC
.	TRBV18	TRBJ1-2	.	CASSSQRDGYTF	TGTGCCAGCTCATCACAGAGGGATGGCTACACCTTC
.	TRBV5-1	TRBJ1-1	.	CASSLHGGSEAFF	TGCGCCAGCAGCCTACATGGGGGGTCAGAAGCTTTCTTT
TRBD1	TRBV9	TRBJ2-1	.	CASSEVGQGNYNEQFF	TGTGCCAGCAGCGAGGTCGGACAGGGTAATTACAATGAGCAGTTCTTC
TRBD1	TRBV19	TRBJ2-2	.	CASELTGTTGELFF	TGTGCCAGTGAACTGACAGGGACGACCGGGGAGCTGTTTTTT
.	TRBV5-6	TRBJ2-5	.	CASSPGEETQYF	TGTGCCAGCAGCCCCGGGGAGGAGACCCAGTACTTC
TRBD2	TRBV7-9	TRBJ2-1	.	CASSLGGGYEQFF	TGTGCCAGCAGCTTAGGGGGGGGTTATGAGCAGTTCTTC
.	TRBV5-6	TRBJ1-1	.	CASSFYRDLVTEAFF	TGTGCCAGCAGCTTTTACCGGGATCTAGTCACTGAAGCTTTCTTT
TRBD2	TRBV5-3	TRBJ2-7	.	CARSSSGGASGRVCSYEQYF	TGTGCCAGAAGCTCGTCAGGGGGGGCTAGCGGGAGGGTTTGCTCCTACGAGCAGTACTTC
TRBD2	TRBV7-8	TRBJ2-2	.	CASSLVTIPGTSSAGELFF	TGTGCCAGCAGCTTAGTAACTATTCCCGGGACTAGTAGCGCCGGGGAGCTGTTTTTT
TRBD2	TRBV19	TRBJ2-2	.	CASSIERGRSGELFF	TGTGCCAGTAGTATTGAGCGGGGGAGGTCCGGGGAGCTGTTTTTT
TRBD2	TRBV7-9	TRBJ2-3	.	CASSSRTSGPHTDTQYF	TGTGCCAGCAGCTCCAGGACTAGCGGGCCACACACAGATACGCAGTATTTT
TRBD1	TRBV5-1	TRBJ1-2	.	CASSPTGVYGYTF	TGCGCCAGCAGCCCAACAGGGGTCTATGGCTACACCTTC
.	TRBV5-1	TRBJ1-1	.	CASSLGQQNTEAFF	TGCGCCAGCAGCTTGGGACAGCAGAACACTGAAGCTTTCTTT
TRBD1	TRBV19	TRBJ2-4	.	CASAIQGARGAKNIQYF	TGTGCCAGCGCTATCCAGGGGGCGCGAGGAGCCAAAAACATTCAGTACTTC
TRBD1	TRBV11-2	TRBJ1-2	.	CASSPVGGRSYTF	TGTGCCAGCAGCCCAGTAGGGGGCAGGAGCTACACCTTC
.	TRBV28	TRBJ1-3	.	CASTNSGNTIYF	TGTGCCAGCACTAACTCTGGAAACACCATATATTTT
TRBD2	TRBV18	TRBJ2-1	.	CASSPPGLDEQFF	TGTGCCAGCTCACCACCGGGACTAGATGAGCAGTTCTTC
TRBD2	TRBV6-6	TRBJ2-7	.	CASSYSRQRENYEQYF	TGTGCCAGCAGTTACTCGAGGCAGCGGGAGAATTACGAGCAGTACTTC
TRBD2	TRBV7-2	TRBJ2-3	.	CASSRGLATDTQYF	TGTGCCAGCAGCCGCGGACTAGCAACAGATACGCAGTATTTT
.	TRBV28	TRBJ1-1	.	CASKEDRTLLNTEAFF	TGTGCCAGCAAGGAAGACAGGACCCTTCTGAACACTGAAGCTTTCTTT
.	TRBV11-2	TRBJ1-2	.	CASSLLGALKGYTF	TGTGCCAGCAGCTTACTGGGGGCCCTAAAGGGCTACACCTTC
.	TRBV6-1	TRBJ1-5	.	CASSEGALGGQPQHF	TGTGCCAGCAGTGAAGGGGCCCTGGGAGGTCAGCCCCAGCATTTT
.	TRBV6-1	TRBJ1-2	.	CASKDQGTGNYGYTF	TGTGCCAGCAAGGATCAGGGAACAGGGAACTATGGCTACACCTTC
TRBD2	TRBV9	TRBJ2-5	.	CASSVFGAGEETQYF	TGTGCCAGCAGCGTTTTTGGAGCGGGGGAAGAGACCCAGTACTTC
.	TRBV5-4	TRBJ2-6	.	CASSLGVSSGANVLTF	TGTGCCAGCAGCTTGGGGGTTAGCTCGGGGGCCAACGTCCTGACTTTC
TRBD1	TRBV10-3	TRBJ2-7	.	CATNAGTGYEQYF	TGTGCCACTAACGCCGGGACAGGTTACGAGCAGTACTTC
TRBD1	TRBV6-5	TRBJ1-5	medium-sized	CASSPRGRDNQPQHF	TGTGCCAGCAGTCCCAGGGGGCGCGACAATCAGCCCCAGCATTTT
.	TRBV18	TRBJ1-2	.	CASSPYRETHGYTF	TGTGCCAGCTCACCATACAGGGAAACTCATGGCTACACCTTC
TRBD2	TRBV5-1	TRBJ2-3	.	CASSDGLGTDTQYF	TGCGCCAGCAGCGATGGACTAGGCACAGATACGCAGTATTTT
.	TRBV30	TRBJ2-3	.	CAWRSGLLGTDTQYF	TGTGCCTGGAGGAGCGGTTTATTGGGCACAGATACGCAGTATTTT
TRBD1	TRBV9	TRBJ1-1	.	CASSVGTGSRRDTEAFF	TGTGCCAGCAGCGTGGGGACAGGGTCAAGACGGGACACTGAAGCTTTCTTT
TRBD1	TRBV29-1	TRBJ2-1	.	CSVLTGKLLNEQFF	TGCAGCGTGCTGACAGGGAAGTTACTCAATGAGCAGTTCTTC
TRBD1	TRBV5-6	TRBJ2-1	.	CASSSGQVLYNEQFF	TGTGCCAGCAGCTCCGGACAGGTCCTCTACAATGAGCAGTTCTTC
TRBD2	TRBV9	TRBJ2-6	.	CASTRTSGGVGANVLTF	TGTGCCAGCACGCGAACTAGCGGGGGGGTTGGGGCCAACGTCCTGACTTTC
TRBD1	TRBV7-9	TRBJ2-5	.	CASSLDRGTGETQYF	TGTGCCAGCAGCTTGGACAGGGGGACAGGCGAGACCCAGTACTTC
.	TRBV9	TRBJ2-5	.	CASSVARGNRVETQYF	TGTGCCAGCAGCGTAGCTAGGGGAAATCGGGTGGAGACCCAGTACTTC
TRBD2	TRBV11-2	TRBJ2-2	.	CASSSLAGVTGELFF	TGTGCCAGCAGCTCGCTAGCGGGAGTTACCGGGGAGCTGTTTTTT
.	TRBV5-1	TRBJ2-5	.	CASSGGNQETQYF	TGCGCCAGCAGTGGGGGGAACCAAGAGACCCAGTACTTC
TRBD1	TRBV7-2	TRBJ1-2	.	CASSSLTGNYGYTF	TGTGCCAGCAGCTCCCTGACAGGGAACTATGGCTACACCTTC
.	TRBV9	TRBJ1-2	.	CASSETGNYGYTF	TGTGCCAGCAGCGAAACAGGGAACTATGGCTACACCTTC
.	TRBV5-1	TRBJ2-7	.	CASSQDRAIYEQYF	TGCGCCAGCAGCCAGGACAGAGCCATCTACGAGCAGTACTTC
.	TRBV29-1	TRBJ1-1	.	CSADFDTEAFF	TGCAGCGCCGACTTTGACACTGAAGCTTTCTTT
TRBD1	TRBV7-6	TRBJ1-1	.	CASSLRQGIGTEAFF	TGTGCCAGCAGCCTCAGACAGGGGATCGGCACTGAAGCTTTCTTT
TRBD2	TRBV9	TRBJ2-2	.	CASSVGVAGARGELFF	TGTGCCAGCAGCGTAGGAGTAGCGGGAGCTCGCGGGGAGCTGTTTTTT
.	TRBV2	TRBJ2-7	.	CASSADRGGEQYF	TGTGCCAGCAGTGCGGACAGAGGGGGCGAGCAGTACTTC
TRBD1	TRBV10-2	TRBJ2-7	.	CASRGTDTYEQYF	TGCGCCAGCAGGGGGACAGATACCTACGAGCAGTACTTC
TRBD1	TRBV30	TRBJ1-1	.	CAWNDRGTEAFF	TGTGCCTGGAATGACAGGGGCACTGAAGCTTTCTTT
TRBD2	TRBV7-2	TRBJ2-1	.	CASSLVWREGGEQFF	TGTGCCAGCAGCTTAGTGTGGCGGGAGGGGGGTGAGCAGTTCTTC
TRBD2	TRBV5-4	TRBJ2-1	.	CASSPVLAGQDNEQFF	TGTGCCAGCAGCCCGGTTCTAGCGGGCCAGGACAATGAGCAGTTCTTC
TRBD1	TRBV5-8	TRBJ1-1	.	CASRLGGASTEAFF	TGTGCCAGCAGGTTAGGGGGCGCATCCACTGAAGCTTTCTTT